This T cell receptor (beta chain) was recovered during a study of blood T cell repertoires in COVID-19. Study overall: Spain, Italy and the United States supplied samples that represented acute and convalescent COVID-19. The cDNA or gDNA used as material had been derived from T cells, B-cell-depleted T cells, or PBMCs.

The CDR3 is made up of 14 amino acids. Germline V gives CDR1 SNHLY, CDR2 FYNNEI. V was clipped by 6 bases and J by 0 bases, with 9 bases between them. In the authors' workflow: Researchers report that nucleated cell counts were estimated from reference gene primer amplification. Measured with immunoSEQ multiplex PCR; TCRdb has only the in-frame clones, and not every one. V and J calls and clone size come straight from that table; D and trimming were deduced from the DNA. The sample includes some 46,000 clones, 80% to 90% of them seen just once. Sequencing used peripheral blood. This chain links TRBV2 with TRBJ1-5; no clear D gene. The clonotype originates from a man aged 45-65 years with acute or convalescent COVID-19. The CDR3 nucleotides are TGTGCCAGCAGCGGGGAGTATAGCAATCAGCCCCAGCATTTT. The encoded protein is CASSGEYSNQPQHF.